The clone carrying this T cell receptor beta chain turned up a few times. Its antigen remains unidentified. This specimen belongs to a study of PD-1 blockade in classical Hodgkin lymphoma. TCRdb's copy holds only in-frame clones and misses some; the assay was immunoSEQ multiplex PCR. Among fewer than 45,000 clones listed, approximately 86% were seen once. Looked up from germline, CDR1 is SQVTM and CDR2 is ANQGSEA. The CDR3 consists of 12 residues. V was shortened by 6 bases and J by 2 bases, with 11 bases between the two germline ends. Overall study results and limits: Patients who responded completely had about the same baseline diversity as newly diagnosed patients.

Brentuximab vedotin exposure varied, and every patient relapsed after autologous stem cell transplantation. The origin of this receptor is a human donor with classical Hodgkin lymphoma. The chain has TRBV29-1 and TRBJ2-7; D call uncertain. Sequencing was performed on peripheral blood mononuclear cells (PBMCs), taken before the second cycle of nivolumab. DNA for the CDR3: TGCAGCGTGGTTATGAATACCTACGAGCAGTACTTC. Its protein is CSVVMNTYEQYF.